Included here is one T cell receptor beta chain sequence, with context. The V end was cut by 3 bases, the J end by 3 bases, with 9 bases between. From germline, CDR1 is SGDLS and CDR2 YYNGEE. CDR3 size: 14 residues. This sample was taken from a study of blood T cell repertoires in COVID-19. Under the authors' procedure: Estimation of nucleated cell counts was performed using reference gene primer amplification. Assay used: immunoSEQ multiplex PCR; TCRdb lists only in-frame clones, some missing. D and trimming were read from the DNA, whereas the V and J calls and clone size are those reported in that table. This table has a few hundred thousand clones, around 88% appearing once.

The V call is TRBV9, the J call TRBJ1-4; D gene uncertain. Sequencing was carried out using peripheral blood. The receptor was isolated from a woman aged 45-60 years with COVID-19, enrolled during active disease. CDR3 DNA sequence: TGTGCCAGCAGCGCGGGTAATTCTAATGAAAAACTGTTTTTT. As protein: CASSAGNSNEKLFF.